This T cell receptor beta chain was observed in a study of OX40 agonist ivuxolimab in advanced cancers. Turning to the study itself: Partial responses occurred in three patients (one hepatocellular carcinoma, two cutaneous melanoma).

Clones were read by immunoSEQ multiplex PCR, and TCRdb kept only the in-frame ones, dropping some. The data contain around 24,000 clones, 85% of them singletons. In the case of this clone: Its target is not known.

General study results and limits: Among the lowest levels of clonal expansion were found in partial responders at 0.1-3.0 mg/kg.

Trimming removed 0 bases from V and 4 bases from J, with 9 bases in between. In germline, CDR1 is PRHDT, CDR2 FYEKMQ (reference sequence). This CDR3 region has 14 residues. The sequenced sample was CD4+ or CD8+ T cells sorted from blood, obtained in a trial of the OX40 agonist ivuxolimab. The sequence derives from an adult with an advanced solid tumor such as melanoma, head and neck, liver or kidney cancer. The V and J genes are TRBV13 and TRBJ1-2, with D uncertain. CDR3 in DNA: TGTGCCAGCAGCTTAGGCCGGGCTTTCTATGGCTACACCTTC. Translation gives CASSLGRAFYGYTF.